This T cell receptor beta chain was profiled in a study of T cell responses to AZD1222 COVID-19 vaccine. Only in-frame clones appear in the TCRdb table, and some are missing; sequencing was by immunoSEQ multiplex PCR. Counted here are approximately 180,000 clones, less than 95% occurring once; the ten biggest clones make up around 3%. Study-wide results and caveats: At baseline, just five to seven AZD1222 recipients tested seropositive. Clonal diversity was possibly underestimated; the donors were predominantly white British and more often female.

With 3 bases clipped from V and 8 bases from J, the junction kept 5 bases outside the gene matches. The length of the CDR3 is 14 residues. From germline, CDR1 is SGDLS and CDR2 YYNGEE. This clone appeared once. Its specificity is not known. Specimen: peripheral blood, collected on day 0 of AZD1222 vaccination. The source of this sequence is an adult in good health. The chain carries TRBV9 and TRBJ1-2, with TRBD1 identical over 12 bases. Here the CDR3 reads CASSDGTGGPGYTF. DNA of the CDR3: TGTGCCAGCAGCGACGGGACAGGGGGCCCGGGCTACACCTTC.